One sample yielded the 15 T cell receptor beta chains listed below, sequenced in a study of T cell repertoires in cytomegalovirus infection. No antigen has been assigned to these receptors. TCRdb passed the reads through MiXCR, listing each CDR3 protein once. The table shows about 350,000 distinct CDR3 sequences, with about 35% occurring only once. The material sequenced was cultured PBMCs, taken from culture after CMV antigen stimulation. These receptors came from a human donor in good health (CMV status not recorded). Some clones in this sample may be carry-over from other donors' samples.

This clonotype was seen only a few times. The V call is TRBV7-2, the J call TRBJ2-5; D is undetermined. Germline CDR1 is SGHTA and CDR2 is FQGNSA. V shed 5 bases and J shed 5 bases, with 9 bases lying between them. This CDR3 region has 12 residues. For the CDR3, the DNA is TGTGCCAGCAGCATAACCAGGGAGACCCAGTACTTC. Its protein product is CASSITRETQYF.

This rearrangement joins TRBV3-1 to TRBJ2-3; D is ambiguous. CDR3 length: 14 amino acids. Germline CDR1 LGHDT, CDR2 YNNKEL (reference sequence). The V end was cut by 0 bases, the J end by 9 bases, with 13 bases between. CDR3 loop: CASSQDGPRDTQYF. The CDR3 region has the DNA TGTGCCAGCAGCCAAGACGGTCCTAGAGACACGCAGTATTTT.

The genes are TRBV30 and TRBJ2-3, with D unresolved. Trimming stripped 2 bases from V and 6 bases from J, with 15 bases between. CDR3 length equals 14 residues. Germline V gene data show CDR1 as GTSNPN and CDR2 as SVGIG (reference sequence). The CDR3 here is CAWSKASSVDTQYF. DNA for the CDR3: TGTGCCTGGAGTAAGGCCTCCTCGGTTGATACGCAGTATTTT.

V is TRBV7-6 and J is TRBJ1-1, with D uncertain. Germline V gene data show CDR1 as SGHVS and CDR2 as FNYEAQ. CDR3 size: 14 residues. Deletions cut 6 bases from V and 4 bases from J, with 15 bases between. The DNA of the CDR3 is TGTGCCAGCAGGCCGATGGGGTCGGGCACTGAAGCTTTCTTT. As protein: CASRPMGSGTEAFF.

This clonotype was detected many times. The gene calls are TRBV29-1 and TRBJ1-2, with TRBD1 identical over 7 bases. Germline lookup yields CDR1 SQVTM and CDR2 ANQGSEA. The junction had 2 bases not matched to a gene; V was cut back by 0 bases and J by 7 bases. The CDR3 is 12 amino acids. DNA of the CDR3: TGCAGCGTTGAAGATCAGGGGGGTGGCTACACCTTC. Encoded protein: CSVEDQGGGYTF. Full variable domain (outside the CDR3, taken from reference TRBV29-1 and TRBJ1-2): SAVISQKPSRDICQRGTSLTIQCQVDSQVTMMFWYRQQPGQSLTLIATANQGSEATYESGFVIDKFPISRPNLTFSTLTVSNMSPEDSSIYLCSVEDQGGGYTFGSGTRLTVV.

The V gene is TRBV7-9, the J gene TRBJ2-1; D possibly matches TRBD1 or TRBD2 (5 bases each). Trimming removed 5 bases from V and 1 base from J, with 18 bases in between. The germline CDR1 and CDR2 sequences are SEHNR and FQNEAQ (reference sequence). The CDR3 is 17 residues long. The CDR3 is CASSPGPGRPSYNEQFF. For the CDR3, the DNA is TGTGCCAGCAGCCCAGGTCCGGGACGCCCGTCCTACAATGAGCAGTTCTTC.

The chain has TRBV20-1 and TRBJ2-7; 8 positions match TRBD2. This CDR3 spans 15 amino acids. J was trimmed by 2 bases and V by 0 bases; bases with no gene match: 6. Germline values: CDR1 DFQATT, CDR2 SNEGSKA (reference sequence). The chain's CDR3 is CSARDSGLATYEQYF. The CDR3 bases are TGCAGTGCTAGAGATAGTGGACTAGCAACCTACGAGCAGTACTTC.

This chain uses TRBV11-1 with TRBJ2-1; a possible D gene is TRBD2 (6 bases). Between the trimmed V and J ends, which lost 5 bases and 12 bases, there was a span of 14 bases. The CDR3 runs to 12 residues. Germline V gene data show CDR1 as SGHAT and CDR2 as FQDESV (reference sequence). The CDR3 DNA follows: TGTGCCAGCAGCGAAGGTTACGGGGGGCAGTTCTTC. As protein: CASSEGYGGQFF.

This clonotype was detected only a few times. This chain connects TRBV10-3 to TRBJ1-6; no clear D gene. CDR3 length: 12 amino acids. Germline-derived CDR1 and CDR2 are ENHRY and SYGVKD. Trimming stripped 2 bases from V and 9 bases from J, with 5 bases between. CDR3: CAISEDSSPLHF. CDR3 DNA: TGTGCCATCAGTGAGGATAGTTCACCCCTCCACTTT.

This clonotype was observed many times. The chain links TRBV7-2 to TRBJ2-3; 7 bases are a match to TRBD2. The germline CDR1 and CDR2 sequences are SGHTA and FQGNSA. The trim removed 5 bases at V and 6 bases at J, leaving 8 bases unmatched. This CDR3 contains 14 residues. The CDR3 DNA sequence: TGTGCCAGCAGCCCATTTACTAGCGTGGATACGCAGTATTTT. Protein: CASSPFTSVDTQYF.

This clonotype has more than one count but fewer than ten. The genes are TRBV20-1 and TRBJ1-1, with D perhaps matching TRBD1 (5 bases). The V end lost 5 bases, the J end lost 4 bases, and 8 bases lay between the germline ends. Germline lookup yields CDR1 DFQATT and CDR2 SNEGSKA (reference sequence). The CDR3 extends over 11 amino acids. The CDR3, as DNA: TGCAGTGCTCGGGGGATCACTGAAGCTTTCTTT. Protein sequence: CSARGITEAFF.

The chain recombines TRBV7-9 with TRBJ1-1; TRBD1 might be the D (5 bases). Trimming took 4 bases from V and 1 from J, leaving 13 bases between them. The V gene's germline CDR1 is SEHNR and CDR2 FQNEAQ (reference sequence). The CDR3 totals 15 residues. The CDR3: CASSSPGRKNTEAFF. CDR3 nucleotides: TGTGCCAGCAGCTCACCGGGACGTAAGAACACTGAAGCTTTCTTT.

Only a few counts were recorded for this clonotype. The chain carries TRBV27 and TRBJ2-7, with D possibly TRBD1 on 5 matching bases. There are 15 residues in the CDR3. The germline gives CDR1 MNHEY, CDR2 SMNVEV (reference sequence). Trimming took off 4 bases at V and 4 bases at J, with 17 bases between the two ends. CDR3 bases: TGTGCCAGCAGTTCCTACTTATCCGACAGATACGAGCAGTACGTC. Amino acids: CASSSYLSDRYEQYV.

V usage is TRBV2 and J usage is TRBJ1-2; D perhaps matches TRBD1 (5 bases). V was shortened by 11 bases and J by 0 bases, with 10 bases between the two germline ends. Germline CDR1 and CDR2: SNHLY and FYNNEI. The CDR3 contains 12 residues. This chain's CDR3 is CAAGTSNYGYTF. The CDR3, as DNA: TGTGCCGCGGGGACGTCTAACTATGGCTACACCTTC. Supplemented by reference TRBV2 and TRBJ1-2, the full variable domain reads EPEVTQTPSHQVTQMGQEVILRCVPISNHLYFYWYRQILGQKVEFLVSFYNNEISEKSEIFDDQFSVERPDGSNFTLKIRSTKLEDSAMYFCAAGTSNYGYTFGSGTRLTVV.

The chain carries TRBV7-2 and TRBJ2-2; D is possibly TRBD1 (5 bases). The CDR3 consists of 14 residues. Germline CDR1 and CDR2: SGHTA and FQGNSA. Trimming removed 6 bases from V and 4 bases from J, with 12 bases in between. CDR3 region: CASSRTLLTGELFF. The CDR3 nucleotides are TGTGCCAGCAGTAGGACATTACTCACCGGGGAGCTGTTTTTT.